A single sample is the source of the 5 T cell receptor beta chains below, sequenced in a study of naive and memory T cell subsets. This sample's treatment: skin biopsy from PPD injection site in Mantoux-positive individual. A UMI-containing oligonucleotide was joined by 3' ligation to the TCR cDNA template. The SP2 primer and nested alpha and beta constant region primers amplified ligated cDNA in four rounds. In TCRdb, the UMI-ligation and nested PCR reads were re-called with MiXCR into one record per CDR3 protein. This table holds 40,000 or so distinct CDR3 sequences, about 10% found once. Sequences were derived from skin, sampled from a tuberculin skin test site. The receptors were gathered from an adult in good health.

Note on this clonotype: A read error is possible here, since a much larger clone lies one base away. The chain links TRBV2 to TRBJ2-2, with D possibly matching TRBD2 (5 bases). Germline V gene lookup returns CDR1 SNHLY and CDR2 FYNNEI. The CDR3 spans 13 residues. CDR3 amino acids: CVSSELGAGELFF. Here the CDR3 DNA reads TGTGTCAGCAGTGAGCTGGGAGCGGGGGAGCTGTTTTTT.

This clonotype was seen repeatedly, ten times or more. V usage is TRBV20-1 and J usage is TRBJ1-6, with unresolved D. The germline V and J ends were trimmed by 1 base and 0 bases, with 7 bases remaining between them. Germline CDR1 and CDR2: DFQATT and SNEGSKA (reference sequence). The CDR3 extends over 15 amino acids. In DNA form, the CDR3 reads TGCAGTGCTAGAGTCGGAAGCTCCTATAATTCACCCCTCCACTTT. Amino acid sequence: CSARVGSSYNSPLHF.

This clonotype was recorded at least ten times. V usage is TRBV20-1 and J usage is TRBJ2-7; D uncertain. V shed 3 bases and J shed 1 base, with 4 bases lying between them. This CDR3 contains 11 residues. The germline gives CDR1 DFQATT, CDR2 SNEGSKA (reference sequence). CDR3 DNA sequence: TGCAGTGCTAGTCCATCCTACGAGCAGTACTTC. Protein sequence: CSASPSYEQYF.

This clonotype has ten or more counts. The chain is built from TRBV11-2 and TRBJ1-1; D not certain. The CDR3 loop spans 15 amino acids. With 2 bases removed from V and 2 bases from J, the gap between germline ends came to 12 bases. Germline values: CDR1 SGHAT, CDR2 FQNNGV. CDR3 protein: CASSLTPPVNTEAFF. CDR3 sequence (DNA): TGTGCCAGCAGCTTAACACCTCCGGTTAACACTGAAGCTTTCTTT.

This clonotype has ten or more counts. The rearrangement links TRBV20-1 to TRBJ2-1; D may be TRBD1 (5 bases). Germline values: CDR1 DFQATT, CDR2 SNEGSKA (reference sequence). V lost 6 bases, J lost 15 bases, and 24 bases lay in between. The CDR3 contains 13 residues. CDR3 sequence: CSASKISEQGRFF. The CDR3 DNA is TGCAGTGCCTCCAAAATCAGTGAGCAGGGTCGGTTCTTC.